The present entry profiles one T cell receptor beta chain with its context. Its antigen remains unidentified. Base quality data are lacking; no much larger clone is found one base away. These data come from a study of blood T cell repertoires in COVID-19 (dated by TCRdb to 2018 to 2021). Study-level background: The collaborator samples originated in the United States, Italy and Spain and spanned the acute and convalescent phases of COVID-19. A de-identified subject ID, COVID-19 status, age in years and sex were almost always included in the sample metadata. Deeply sampled blood TCRbeta repertoires from subjects exposed to, actively infected with, or recovered from COVID-19 were included in the dataset. The samples were drawn from the first 160 participants of the ongoing ImmuneRACE study and from under 1,500 subjects provided by 6 global collaborators. The material from the prospective study consisted of cDNA or gDNA derived from T cells, B-cell-depleted T cells, or PBMCs. A freely available public database, intended as a resource for researchers studying the immune response to SARS-CoV-2, is where the repertoires were released. Where available, HLA class I and class II types were obtained from metadata supplied by the sample provider rather than from assay-based typing.

Enrolling through a virtual design, the prospective study's participants ranged in age from roughly 18 to 95 years and lived across more than 20 United States geographic areas. In the prospective study, participants were assigned to cohorts based on the clinical history participants reported in a screening survey and a study questionnaire. Each participant in the prospective study had whole blood, serum and a nasopharyngeal or oropharyngeal swab collected by mobile phlebotomists. Prospective study participants could optionally give additional blood draws and questionnaires over an approximately two-month period. Blood samples from the prospective study were shipped frozen or at room temperature prior to DNA extraction. Points the paper makes about the study in general: Clinical and demographic metadata were provided uncurated, with the amount varying by source and participant.

TCRbeta CDR3 regions were amplified from genomic DNA using the immunoSEQ Assay, a bias-controlled multiplex PCR. Under the source paper's analysis protocol: The number of nucleated cells in each sample was estimated from the amplification of reference gene primers within the assay. Sequence reads were collapsed and filtered to measure the absolute abundance of every unique TCRbeta CDR3 rearrangement. For each sample, productive Simpson clonality was calculated by taking the square root of Simpson's diversity index across productive rearrangements. As stored in TCRdb, this immuneACCESS dataset retains in-frame rearrangements with V and J assigned. A fraction of the clones does not appear; measured against another copy, unresolved V genes explain less than half of the discrepancy, and the remainder lacks a known reason. Clonal size and the V and J genes are those of that table, whereas D and trimming came from the DNA. This sample has 150,000 to 200,000 clones in its table, and under 80% of those were observed once. 17% of the sample lies in the top ten.

The junction carries 10 bases between V and J, which are trimmed by 5 bases and 3 bases respectively. The CDR3 starts with the cysteine, ends with the phenylalanine, and has 13 residues. Just CDR3 DNA is preserved here, 39 bases in frame from base 1. Via the germline V gene, CDR1 is SGHAT and CDR2 FQNNGV. The chain couples TRBV11-2 to TRBJ1-2; the D gene cannot be resolved reliably. The clonotype was recovered from a woman aged 45 to 65 with acute COVID-19. The sequenced sample was PBMCs or T cells enriched from blood (not recorded which). The DNA reads TGTGCCAGCAGCCCGGACTTAGACTATGGCTACACCTTC. It encodes CASSPDLDYGYTF.